Presented here are 26 T cell receptor beta chains from one specimen sequenced in a study of a mutant IDH1 vaccine in newly diagnosed glioma. The sample's time point: baseline, week 1 (first vaccination visit). The treatment denotes: pre-vaccination baseline after standard-of-care therapy. Libraries were prepared by immunoSEQ multiplex PCR; TCRdb keeps only in-frame clonotypes and omits some of them. Of 45,000 to 60,000 clones listed, about 74% were seen once; the top ten hold over 1.5%. Sequences were derived from PBMCs, sampled from a glioma patient treated with radiotherapy, temozolomide or both. Every receptor here comes from a woman between 40 and 50 years old with glioma.

The V gene is TRBV16, the J gene TRBJ1-5; 9 nucleotides line up with TRBD1. Unmatched junction bases numbered 13, after V lost 7 bases and J lost 6 bases. This CDR3 comprises 16 residues. Germline assignment: CDR1 KGHSY and CDR2 FQNENV. CDR3 sequence reads: CASTSSLDRGSQPQHF. Here the CDR3 DNA reads TGTGCCAGCACCTCATCCTTAGACAGGGGGAGTCAGCCCCAGCATTTT. Drawing the rest from reference TRBV16 and TRBJ1-5, the complete variable domain is GEEVAQTPKHLVRGEGQKAKLYCAPIKGHSYVFWYQQVLKNEFKFLISFQNENVFDETGMPKERFSAKCLPNSPCSLEIQATKLEDSAVYFCASTSSLDRGSQPQHFGDGTRLSIL.

The V gene is TRBV19, the J gene TRBJ1-6, with 10 bases matching TRBD1. Germline values: CDR1 LNHDA, CDR2 SQIVND (reference sequence). This CDR3 is built from 15 residues. V was pared by 5 bases and J by 4 bases, with 2 bases of the junction left unmatched. The CDR3 region has the DNA TGTGCCAGTAGTTCGGGACAGGGGTATAATTCACCCCTCCACTTT. Protein sequence: CASSSGQGYNSPLHF.

V is TRBV15 and J is TRBJ2-7; maybe TRBD2 (6 bases). The CDR3 is made up of 15 amino acids. V lost 1 base and J 3 bases, leaving 13 bases between the germline ends. The germline gives CDR1 LNHNV, CDR2 YYDKDF (reference sequence). CDR3 region: CATSRADGGLYEQYF. DNA of the CDR3: TGTGCCACCAGCAGAGCCGACGGGGGACTCTACGAGCAGTACTTC.

This chain uses TRBV30 with TRBJ2-7; 9 nucleotides align to TRBD2. V lost 1 base to trimming and J lost 2 bases; unmatched junction nucleotides: 3. CDR3 length equals 14 residues. Germline CDR1 reads GTSNPN; CDR2 reads SVGIG (reference sequence). The CDR3 nucleotides are TGTGCCTGGAGTGGGCTAGCGGGGCCCTACGAGCAGTACTTC. This sequence encodes CAWSGLAGPYEQYF.

V usage is TRBV7-2 and J usage is TRBJ1-4; D not certain. This CDR3 spans 12 amino acids. V gave up 4 bases and J gave up 7 bases, with 7 bases separating them. The germline gives CDR1 SGHTA, CDR2 FQGNSA. CDR3 sequence reads: CASSSRGEKLFF. In DNA form, the CDR3 reads TGTGCCAGCAGCTCCCGGGGTGAAAAACTGTTTTTT.

This rearrangement joins TRBV7-9 to TRBJ1-6; D remains unclear. Germline lookup yields CDR1 SEHNR and CDR2 FQNEAQ (reference sequence). V was pared by 6 bases and J by 13 bases, with 13 bases between. This CDR3 comprises 12 residues. In nucleotides, the CDR3 is TGTGCCAGCAGTCGTACCGGGGTGCCCCTCCACTTT. It specifies CASSRTGVPLHF. The full variable domain, its missing parts supplied by reference TRBV7-9 and TRBJ1-6, is DTGVSQNPRHKITKRGQNVTFRCDPISEHNRLYWYRQTLGQGPEFLTYFQNEAQLEKSRLLSDRFSAERPKGSFSTLEIQRTEQGDSAMYLCASSRTGVPLHFGNGTRLTVT.

The genes are TRBV6-6 and TRBJ1-5; TRBD1 might be the D (6 bases). Deletions cut 7 bases from V and 0 bases from J, with 13 bases between. The CDR3 runs 15 residues. Germline V gives CDR1 MNHNY, CDR2 SVGAGI (reference sequence). CDR3 in DNA: TGTGCCAGCATCCAAGGCAGGGGTAGCAATCAGCCCCAGCATTTT. Its protein is CASIQGRGSNQPQHF.

The chain recombines TRBV6-1 with TRBJ2-2; perhaps TRBD1 as D (5 bases). Trimming cost V 6 bases and J 5 bases, with 13 bases left between them. The CDR3 has 14 amino acids. The germline V gene encodes CDR1 MNHNS and CDR2 SASEGT. The CDR3 sequence is CASREQGMTGELFF. CDR3 DNA: TGTGCCAGCAGGGAGCAGGGCATGACCGGGGAGCTGTTTTTT.

The chain recombines TRBV19 with TRBJ2-2; maybe TRBD2 (5 bases). The CDR3 is 14 amino acids. The V and J ends lost 1 base and 8 bases respectively, with 11 bases between them. Germline assignment: CDR1 LNHDA and CDR2 SQIVND (reference sequence). CDR3 DNA: TGTGCCAGTAGTATAGGGAGGTTCCGAGGGGAGCTGTTTTTT. Its translation: CASSIGRFRGELFF.

This clone has a single count. The CDR3 DNA is TGTGCCAGCAGCCCGGGGACAGGGGACCTCTACGAGCAGTACTTC. Protein product: CASSPGTGDLYEQYF. The rearrangement links TRBV5-8 to TRBJ2-7; the match to TRBD1 covers 10 bases. Germline CDR1 and CDR2: SGHTS and YDEGEE. This CDR3 has 15 amino acids. Trimming took 4 bases from V and 3 from J; bases not matched to a gene: 7.

This chain joins TRBV7-9 and TRBJ2-5; 7 bases agree with TRBD2. The germline CDR1 and CDR2 sequences are SEHNR and FQNEAQ (reference sequence). The V gene end was trimmed by 4 bases and the J gene end by 5 bases; junction bases not matched to a gene: 4. This CDR3 is 13 amino acids long. Written as DNA, the CDR3 is TGTGCCAGCAGCTCGAACGGGAGGGAGACCCAGTACTTC. Amino acids: CASSSNGRETQYF.

This chain joins TRBV5-1 and TRBJ2-1; no reliable D call. Germline V gene sequence: CDR1 SGHRS, CDR2 YFSETQ. CDR3 length equals 14 residues. V lost 0 bases, J lost 6 bases, and 10 bases lay in between. The CDR3 is CASSLGLIGNEQFF. The CDR3 nucleotides read TGCGCCAGCAGCTTGGGTTTGATTGGCAATGAGCAGTTCTTC.

The CDR3: CASSLAAGGELFF. The CDR3 DNA reads TGTGCCAGCAGCTTAGCAGCCGGCGGGGAGCTGTTTTTT. V gene TRBV7-2 combines with J gene TRBJ2-2; no firm D call. Trimming cost V 0 bases and J 7 bases, with 6 bases left between them. Germline V lookup: CDR1 SGHTA, CDR2 FQGNSA. CDR3 length: 13 amino acids.

The chain combines TRBV18 with TRBJ2-3; unclear D gene. The germline V gene has CDR1 KGHSH and CDR2 LQKENI. The V end lost 2 bases, the J end lost 4 bases, and 4 bases lay between the germline ends. The CDR3 is made up of 12 amino acids. The CDR3 reads CASSPIADTQYF. The CDR3 bases are TGTGCCAGCTCACCAATAGCAGATACGCAGTATTTT.

This clone ranks as medium-sized. The CDR3 here is CASSSTVNSGHTAQHF. CDR3 coding DNA: TGTGCCAGCAGCTCCACAGTGAACAGCGGCCATACAGCCCAGCATTTT. This chain connects TRBV7-8 to TRBJ1-5; D remains ambiguous. Trimming stripped 4 bases from V and 11 bases from J, with 24 bases between. The CDR3 has 16 residues. Germline CDR1 reads SGHVS; CDR2 reads FQNEAQ.

The rearrangement uses TRBV11-2 and TRBJ1-5; possibly TRBD1 for D (5 bases). Germline V gene sequence: CDR1 SGHAT, CDR2 FQNNGV. V gave up 2 bases and J gave up 6 bases, with 8 bases separating them. The CDR3 sequence is 13 residues long. CDR3 sequence (DNA): TGTGCCAGCAGCTTAACGGGGCTTCAGCCCCAGCATTTT. Translation gives CASSLTGLQPQHF.

The chain carries TRBV6-6 and TRBJ1-2, with D unclear. This CDR3 contains 14 residues. Deletions cut 6 bases from V and 3 bases from J, with 14 bases between. The germline V gene has CDR1 MNHNY and CDR2 SVGAGI (reference sequence). CDR3 residues: CASRSFERYYGYTF. CDR3 coding DNA: TGTGCCAGCAGATCATTCGAGAGGTACTATGGCTACACCTTC.

The V call is TRBV7-6, the J call TRBJ2-3; 8 nucleotides match TRBD2. The V gene end was trimmed by 4 bases and the J gene end by 0 bases; junction bases not matched to a gene: 9. Germline V gene data show CDR1 as SGHVS and CDR2 as FNYEAQ. CDR3 length equals 17 residues. For the CDR3, the DNA is TGTGCCAGCAGCTCCCCACGACTAGCGCAAAGCACAGATACGCAGTATTTT. Translated: CASSSPRLAQSTDTQYF.

This sequence joins TRBV2 and TRBJ2-3, with 11 bases fitting TRBD1. From germline, CDR1 is SNHLY and CDR2 FYNNEI. This CDR3 comprises 17 residues. Unmatched junction bases numbered 12, after V lost 5 bases and J lost 5 bases. The CDR3 here is CASSPLSGQGARDTQYF. The CDR3 DNA is TGTGCCAGCAGTCCCTTAAGCGGACAGGGGGCAAGAGATACGCAGTATTTT. The full variable domain, rest sourced from reference TRBV2 and TRBJ2-3, is EPEVTQTPSHQVTQMGQEVILRCVPISNHLYFYWYRQILGQKVEFLVSFYNNEISEKSEIFDDQFSVERPDGSNFTLKIRSTKLEDSAMYFCASSPLSGQGARDTQYFGPGTRLTVL.

The gene calls are TRBV14 and TRBJ1-2; D not resolved. From germline, CDR1 is SGHDN and CDR2 FVKESK. Trimming took 0 bases from V and 8 from J, leaving 19 bases between them. CDR3 length: 16 amino acids. CDR3: CASSQDGMPGRAGYTF. The CDR3 DNA is TGTGCCAGCAGCCAAGATGGGATGCCCGGGAGGGCGGGCTACACCTTC. The full variable domain, rest sourced from reference TRBV14 and TRBJ1-2, is EAGVTQFPSHSVIEKGQTVTLRCDPISGHDNLYWYRRVMGKEIKFLLHFVKESKQDESGMPNNRFLAERTGGTYSTLKVQPAELEDSGVYFCASSQDGMPGRAGYTFGSGTRLTVV.

The chain couples TRBV5-4 to TRBJ1-1; maybe TRBD1 (5 bases). Deletions cut 4 bases from V and 4 bases from J, with 11 bases between. CDR1 and CDR2 from the germline V gene are SGHNT and YYREEE (reference sequence). The CDR3 extends over 13 amino acids. CDR3 region: CASSRQGLTEAFF. Here the CDR3 DNA reads TGTGCCAGCAGCCGGCAGGGCCTCACTGAAGCTTTCTTT.

The chain uses TRBV6-1 and TRBJ2-1, with TRBD2 matching over 9 bases. From germline, CDR1 is MNHNS and CDR2 SASEGT. The CDR3 loop spans 15 amino acids. V shed 8 bases, J shed 8 bases, and the junction held 13 bases outside the gene matches. CDR3 residues: CASETTSGNLDEQFF. The CDR3 region has the DNA TGTGCCAGCGAGACGACTAGCGGAAATTTGGATGAGCAGTTCTTC.

The rearrangement links TRBV5-6 to TRBJ1-2; TRBD1 agrees at 7 bases. The CDR3 runs to 14 residues. V gave up 0 bases and J gave up 4 bases; unmatched junction bases: 3. Germline CDR1 is SGHDT and CDR2 is YYEEEE. The CDR3 sequence: CASSLAGGSYGYTF. The CDR3 DNA follows: TGTGCCAGCAGCTTGGCAGGGGGGAGCTATGGCTACACCTTC.

The chain has TRBV25-1 and TRBJ1-1, with unresolved D. The CDR3 length is 13 residues. Trimming cost V 7 bases and J 1 base, with 10 bases left between them. The germline CDR1 and CDR2 sequences are MGHDK and SYGVNS. The CDR3 reads CASISDANTEAFF. CDR3 bases: TGTGCCAGCATTTCGGACGCGAACACTGAAGCTTTCTTT.

The rearrangement uses TRBV29-1 and TRBJ2-7; 10 bases are a match to TRBD1. Germline V CDR1 and CDR2: SQVTM, ANQGSEA. The CDR3 loop spans 13 amino acids. The J segment lost 5 bases and the V segment lost 8 bases, leaving 9 bases of the junction unmatched. CDR3 DNA sequence: TGCAGCCACCGGGGACAGGGGAACAACGAGCAGTACTTC. Translation: CSHRGQGNNEQYF.

The chain recombines TRBV11-2 with TRBJ1-1; a weak D match, TRBD1 (5 bases). V was pared by 5 bases and J by 0 bases, with 19 bases between. The CDR3 is 17 amino acids. Germline CDR1 reads SGHAT; CDR2 reads FQNNGV. The CDR3 nucleotides are TGTGCCAGCAGCCCAGTTGGGACCCGGACACTGAACACTGAAGCTTTCTTT. It translates to CASSPVGTRTLNTEAFF.